This TCR beta chain was identified during a study of T cell responses to AZD1222 COVID-19 vaccine. Study-level points and caveats: Once two AZD1222 doses were given, Spike-specific TCR breadth and depth went up. Most donors were white British, females outnumbered males, and clonal diversity was possibly underestimated. Close to half of all spike-specific TCRs reportedly target regions of the variants that are unmutated.

For this clone: Its specificity is not known.

CDR3 length equals 13 residues. The V and J ends lost 5 bases and 5 bases respectively, with 12 bases between them. Per germline, CDR1 LNHDA and CDR2 SQIVND (reference sequence). The protocol was immunoSEQ multiplex PCR, while the TCRdb copy is restricted to in-frame clones and leaves out a portion. The table includes some 170,000 clones, about 90% detected once. Second-dose intervals near 4 or 12 weeks were combined. The specimen comprised peripheral blood, sampled 28 days after the second AZD1222 dose. This chain links TRBV19 with TRBJ1-1; the D is unclear. The origin of this receptor is an adult who received the AZD1222 COVID-19 vaccine. CDR3 in DNA: TGTGCCAGTAGTCCGGTCCTGAGGACTGAAGCTTTCTTT. Translation: CASSPVLRTEAFF.